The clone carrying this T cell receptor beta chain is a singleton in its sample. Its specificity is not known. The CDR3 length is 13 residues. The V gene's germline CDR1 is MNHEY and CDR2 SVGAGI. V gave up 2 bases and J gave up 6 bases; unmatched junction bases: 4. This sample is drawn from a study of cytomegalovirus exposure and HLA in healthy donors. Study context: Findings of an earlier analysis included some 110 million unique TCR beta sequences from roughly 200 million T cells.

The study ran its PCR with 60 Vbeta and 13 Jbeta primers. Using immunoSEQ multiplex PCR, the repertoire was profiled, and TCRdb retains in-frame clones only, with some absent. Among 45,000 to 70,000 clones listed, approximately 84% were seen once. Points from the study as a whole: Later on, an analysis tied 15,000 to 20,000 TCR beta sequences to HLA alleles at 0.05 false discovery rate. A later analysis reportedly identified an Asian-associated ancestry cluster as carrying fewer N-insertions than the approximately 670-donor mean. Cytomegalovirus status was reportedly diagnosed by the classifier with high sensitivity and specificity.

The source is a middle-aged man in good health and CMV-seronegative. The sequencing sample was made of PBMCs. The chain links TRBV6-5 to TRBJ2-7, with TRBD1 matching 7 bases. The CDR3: CASSYAEGAEQYF. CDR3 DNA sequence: TGTGCCAGCAGTTACGCTGAGGGGGCCGAGCAGTACTTC.